Each of the 10 T cell receptor beta chains below was sequenced from the same sample in a study of shared clonotypes between healthy human individuals. Assay used: immunoSEQ multiplex PCR; TCRdb lists only in-frame clones, some missing. The sample has 2 million to 3 million clones; approximately 90% are singletons. Source material: naive CD4+ T cells sorted from blood. Subset noted: CD45RA+ positively selected. These receptors all stem from a young man in good health.

The V call is TRBV28, the J call TRBJ2-3; perhaps D is TRBD1 or TRBD2 (5 bases each). The germline V gene encodes CDR1 MDHEN and CDR2 SYDVKM. The CDR3 has 16 residues. Trimming took off 2 bases at V and 4 bases at J, with 16 bases between the two ends. The CDR3 coding sequence is TGTGCCAGCAGTTTAGGTGCCCGAGGGGAGTCAGATACGCAGTATTTT. Its protein is CASSLGARGESDTQYF. The complete variable domain, with remaining parts taken from reference TRBV28 and TRBJ2-3, reads DVKVTQSSRYLVKRTGEKVFLECVQDMDHENMFWYRQDPGLGLRLIYFSYDVKMKEKGDIPEGYSVSREKKERFSLILESASTNQTSMYLCASSLGARGESDTQYFGPGTRLTVL.

This clone was detected once. The rearrangement links TRBV5-8 to TRBJ1-5; TRBD1 aligns across 8 bases. The V and J ends lost 4 bases and 2 bases, in that order; junction bases with no gene match: 5. The germline V gene encodes CDR1 SGHTS and CDR2 YDEGEE. The CDR3 loop spans 15 amino acids. The CDR3 loop reads CASSTGQGRNQPQHF. CDR3 DNA: TGTGCCAGCAGCACCGGACAGGGCCGCAATCAGCCCCAGCATTTT.

This rearrangement joins TRBV4-3 to TRBJ1-1; D perhaps matches TRBD1 (6 bases). Deletions cut 4 bases from V and 4 bases from J, with 13 bases between. This CDR3 is built from 14 residues. Germline V CDR1 and CDR2: LGHNA, YSLEER. The CDR3 reads CASSLQGKGTEAFF. CDR3 coding DNA: TGCGCCAGCAGCCTACAGGGAAAGGGCACTGAAGCTTTCTTT.

The V call is TRBV7-2, the J call TRBJ2-6, with D perhaps TRBD1 (5 bases). The V and J ends lost 5 bases and 3 bases respectively, with 11 bases between them. This CDR3 contains 15 residues. Germline V gene data show CDR1 as SGHTA and CDR2 as FQGNSA. The CDR3 reads CASSATVHGANVLTF. CDR3 nucleotides: TGTGCCAGCAGCGCGACAGTGCATGGGGCCAACGTCCTGACTTTC.

V is TRBV4-1 and J is TRBJ2-3, with TRBD2 as a possible D gene (5 bases). Trimming cost V 1 base and J 2 bases, with 13 bases left between them. In germline, CDR1 is MGHRA, CDR2 YSYEKL. The CDR3 runs 16 residues. The CDR3 DNA reads TGCGCCAGCAGCCAAGGCTTGACGGGGTACACAGATACGCAGTATTTT. It yields the protein CASSQGLTGYTDTQYF.

The rearrangement links TRBV27 to TRBJ2-2; D perhaps matches TRBD1 (8 bases). The CDR3 contains 18 residues. CDR1 and CDR2 (germline): MNHEY, SMNVEV (reference sequence). V shed 8 bases and J shed 4 bases, with 26 bases lying between them. This CDR3 reads CASQRGQAVWGGTGELFF. The CDR3 DNA reads as TGTGCCAGCCAGAGGGGACAGGCCGTTTGGGGGGGCACCGGGGAGCTGTTTTTT.

The CDR3, as DNA: TGTGCCAGCAGTTACCTGGCTCAGGCGAGCGAGCAGTACTTC. As protein: CASSYLAQASEQYF. The chain has TRBV6-5 and TRBJ2-7; the D is unclear. The CDR3 contains 14 residues. With 2 bases removed from V and 6 bases from J, the gap between germline ends came to 14 bases. The V gene's germline CDR1 is MNHEY and CDR2 SVGAGI.

The rearrangement uses TRBV4-3 and TRBJ2-7; D is ambiguous. Germline assignment: CDR1 LGHNA and CDR2 YSLEER. V was shortened by 0 bases and J by 7 bases, with 10 bases between the two germline ends. The CDR3 length is 13 residues. This CDR3 is CASSQDRLREQYF. DNA of the CDR3: TGCGCCAGCAGCCAAGATCGGCTACGTGAGCAGTACTTC.

V gene TRBV2 combines with J gene TRBJ2-1, with 7 bases matching TRBD2. The CDR3 has 13 residues. Germline V lookup: CDR1 SNHLY, CDR2 FYNNEI. With V trimmed by 2 bases and J by 15 bases, 10 bases remained unmatched. The CDR3 DNA reads as TGTGCCAGCAGTGAATTCCTGGGAGGGCGTACGTTCTTC. Residues: CASSEFLGGRTFF.

In regard to this clone: The sample has other DNA sequences that encode this CDR3 too. V and J are TRBV6-5 and TRBJ2-3, with D uncertain. This CDR3 has 12 residues. Germline V gives CDR1 MNHEY, CDR2 SVGAGI. The V and J ends lost 0 bases and 8 bases respectively, with 6 bases between them. CDR3 protein: CASSYSGGTQYF. The CDR3 DNA follows: TGTGCCAGCAGTTACTCGGGTGGTACGCAGTATTTT.